The 10 T cell receptor beta chains in this list originate from one sample, sequenced in a study of cytomegalovirus exposure and HLA in healthy donors. 13 Jbeta primers and 60 Vbeta primers were used for the PCR. Sequencing was performed with immunoSEQ multiplex PCR; in TCRdb, only in-frame clones are kept and a portion is missing. This sample has 140,000 or so clones, with 88% found just once. The sequencing input was PBMCs. Receptor source: a middle-aged woman in good health and CMV-seronegative.

This clone has a handful of counts. The chain links TRBV25-1 to TRBJ2-7; D perhaps matches TRBD2 (6 bases). CDR1 and CDR2 (germline): MGHDK, SYGVNS. The CDR3 has 17 residues. V lost 2 bases to trimming and J lost 3 bases, with 20 bases between them. Written as DNA, the CDR3 is TGTGCCAGCAGTGAAATCGGGGCGGCTGGGGGACTCTACGAGCAGTACTTC. This gives the protein CASSEIGAAGGLYEQYF.

The chain joins TRBV7-2 to TRBJ1-1; D not resolved. The length of the CDR3 is 13 residues. V gave up 5 bases and J gave up 0 bases, with 7 bases separating them. Germline V CDR1 and CDR2: SGHTA, FQGNSA. The CDR3 DNA follows: TGTGCCAGCAGCCTCTATGTGAACACTGAAGCTTTCTTT. Translated, it gives CASSLYVNTEAFF.

V and J are TRBV27 and TRBJ2-5; TRBD1 might be the D (5 bases). This CDR3 is built from 13 residues. Per germline, CDR1 MNHEY and CDR2 SMNVEV (reference sequence). V lost 7 bases and J 5 bases, leaving 14 bases between the germline ends. The CDR3 region is CASTRAPGETQYF. The DNA of the CDR3 is TGTGCCAGCACCCGGGCCCCAGGGGAGACCCAGTACTTC.

The rearrangement links TRBV10-2 to TRBJ2-5; TRBD2 might be the D (5 bases). TRBJ2-7 explains the end of the DNA better; the J call may be wrong. The CDR3 runs 17 residues. Germline V gene data show CDR1 as WSHSY and CDR2 as SAAADI. CDR3 protein: CASRTSAGIAYPYEQYF. DNA for the CDR3: TGCGCCAGCAGGACCTCTGCGGGTATTGCTTACCCCTACGAGCAGTACTTC.

V gene TRBV6-6 combines with J gene TRBJ1-6; no firm D call. The CDR3 has 14 residues. V was shortened by 10 bases and J by 0 bases, with 10 bases between the two germline ends. Germline CDR1 reads MNHNY; CDR2 reads SVGAGI (reference sequence). In DNA, the CDR3 is TGTGCCACCTCGAGTAGCTCCTATAATTCACCCCTCCACTTT. It specifies CATSSSSYNSPLHF.

The rearrangement links TRBV7-7 to TRBJ1-5; unclear D gene. Germline assignment: CDR1 SSHAT and CDR2 FNYEAQ (reference sequence). The CDR3 is 14 residues long. Trimming left V 5 bases short and J 11 bases short, with 19 bases between. The DNA of the CDR3 is TGTGCCAGCAGCCCCTTAGGGAGGGAGGCGGCCCAGCATTTT. As protein: CASSPLGREAAQHF.

This clone was seen once. CDR3 coding DNA: TGTGCCAGCAGCCCGACATCTAGCAATCAGCCCCAGCATTTT. This sequence encodes CASSPTSSNQPQHF. The chain couples TRBV6-5 to TRBJ1-5; no reliable D call. V lost 6 bases, J lost 0 bases, and 9 bases lay in between. Germline CDR1 MNHEY, CDR2 SVGAGI. The CDR3 totals 14 residues.

The table lists this clone with a few counts. V is TRBV4-3 and J is TRBJ1-2; possibly TRBD1 for D (5 bases). Between the trimmed V and J ends, which lost 1 base and 8 bases, there was a span of 14 bases. Germline-derived CDR1 and CDR2 are LGHNA and YSLEER. CDR3 length equals 14 residues. The CDR3 reads CASSQVGREDGYTF. The CDR3 nucleotides are TGCGCCAGCAGCCAAGTTGGCAGGGAGGACGGCTACACCTTC.

The rearrangement uses TRBV5-6 and TRBJ2-1; a weak D match, TRBD2 (6 bases). The germline V gene has CDR1 SGHDT and CDR2 YYEEEE. The V gene lost 4 bases and the J gene lost 1 base, with 6 bases spanning the gap. The length of the CDR3 is 13 residues. This CDR3 reads CASSGTSYNEQFF. The CDR3 DNA reads TGTGCCAGCAGCGGGACTTCCTACAATGAGCAGTTCTTC.

V gene TRBV11-2 combines with J gene TRBJ2-7; 15 bases map to TRBD2. Germline V gene data show CDR1 as SGHAT and CDR2 as FQNNGV. The CDR3 sequence is 15 residues long. V lost 5 bases to trimming and J lost 8 bases; unmatched junction nucleotides: 7. CDR3 protein: CASSTSGLAGGQQYF. CDR3 nucleotide sequence: TGTGCCAGCAGCACCTCGGGACTAGCGGGAGGTCAGCAGTACTTC.